This T cell receptor beta chain was found in a study of spatial heterogeneity in lung cancer. Study-level background: The study consistently detected more beta-chain than alpha-chain sequences.

V lost 0 bases, J lost 6 bases, and 9 bases lay in between. The CDR3 spans 15 residues. CDR1 and CDR2 from the germline V gene are MNHEY and SMNVEV (reference sequence). TCR cDNA molecules each carried a unique molecular identifier. TCRdb used MiXCR to reprocess the 5' RACE reads, holding one entry per CDR3 protein. The data show about 85,000 distinct CDR3 sequences, roughly a fifth seen once. This clonotype was picked up a small number of times. The sample's time point: sample taken at primary tumor resection. The authors sequenced whole RNA from tumor, nontumor lung or frozen PBMC without sorting. The donors comprised 60 to 85 untreated early-stage non-small cell lung cancer patients.

The chain has TRBV27 and TRBJ1-6; possibly TRBD1 for D (6 bases). The clonotype originates from a male donor with early-stage non-small cell lung cancer. The source was PBMCs, collected at surgery. DNA of the CDR3: TGTGCCAGCAGTTTATCCACAGGGTCTAATTCACCCCTCCACTTT. It specifies CASSLSTGSNSPLHF.